This TCR beta chain is from a study of OX40 agonist ivuxolimab in advanced cancers. Some background on the complete study: Ivuxolimab was an agonistic, fully human IgG2 monoclonal antibody directed against OX40 (CD134), a costimulatory receptor. Of the roughly 54 dose-escalation patients, hepatocellular carcinoma was present in about 20, melanoma in roughly 15, renal cell carcinoma in 9 and head and neck cancer in 9. A male proportion of roughly 85% and a mean age of approximately 62 years, ranging from 23 to 79, were recorded for the dose-escalation cohort. Intravenous ivuxolimab was administered to patients every 2 weeks at six dose levels: 0.01, 0.1, 0.3, 1.5, 3 and 10 mg/kg. The monotherapy dose-escalation portion (N ≈ 55 patients) of the phase I ivuxolimab trial is reported in the paper. Partial responses occurred in three dose-escalation patients, of whom one had hepatocellular carcinoma and two had cutaneous melanoma. Patients were allowed to have had prior anti-PD-1, anti-PD-L1 or anti-CTLA-4 therapy, and more than 30% of the dose-escalation patients had previously received checkpoint inhibitors. Peripheral TCRbeta sequencing was intended to test whether TCR sequence diversity was altered and clonal T-cell expansion was caused by ivuxolimab. What the research found in general, with its limitations: At doses of 0.1 to 3.0 mg/kg, clonal expansion of both CD4+ and CD8+ blood T cells was observed from baseline to week 6. After ivuxolimab, expanded clones were on average more numerous among CD8+ T cells than among CD4+ T cells. Which antigens the clonally expanded peripheral T cells were specific for was not determined. Low levels of normalized T-cell clonal expansion were also shown by some nonresponding patients. In partial responders in the 0.1-3.0 mg/kg groups, normalized peripheral clonal expansion was found to be among the lowest, especially among CD8+ T cells.

Genomic DNA was isolated from the sorted cells so that the TCRbeta CDR3 region could be sequenced. TCRbeta CDR3 regions were sequenced using the immunoSEQ Assay. TCRdb limited this immuneACCESS table to in-frame rearrangements with V and J called. A share of clones is missing; checked studies link under half to unresolved V genes, and the rest is unexplained. The sample profile shows fewer than 55,000 clones; 84% of them were found once. Over 1.5% of the sample is taken by the ten largest. The germline V and J ends show losses of 6 bases and 0 bases respectively, and no gene match explains 7 bases of the junction. Reading the germline V gene gives CDR1 MDHEN and CDR2 SYDVKM. CDR3 length: 15 amino acids, cysteine to phenylalanine. The kept DNA is CDR3 alone, 45 bases in frame from the first base. A word on this clone: Its antigen is unknown. Base qualities are missing; no much larger clone stands one base away.

Patients with a history of autoimmune disease or receiving systemic immunosuppression were excluded from the trial. In every dose cohort, peripheral blood was drawn for TCR sequencing at baseline, cycle 4 day 1, and cycle 7 day 1. The samples were taken from a phase I, first-in-human, multicenter, open-label dose-escalation trial of ivuxolimab. Adults with locally advanced or metastatic melanoma, renal cell carcinoma, hepatocellular carcinoma or head and neck squamous cell carcinoma were enrolled in the trial. CD4+ and CD8+ T cells were sorted separately from peripheral blood before TCR sequencing.

The sequence joins TRBV28 to TRBJ1-1; 7 central nucleotides agree with TRBD1. The receptor comes from an adult with an advanced solid tumor such as melanoma, head and neck, liver or kidney cancer. Source: CD4+ or CD8+ T cells sorted from blood, taken in a trial of the OX40 agonist ivuxolimab. The CDR3 protein is CASSLGGVMNTEAFF. The sequenced DNA: TGTGCCAGCAGCCTAGGGGGCGTTATGAACACTGAAGCTTTCTTT.